The TCR beta chain under discussion was sequenced for a study of neurological immune-mediated disorders. Study results and caveats: None of the CDR3 amino acid sequences in expanded clones turned up in more than one subject, which points to private repertoires in all groups.

Using its own MiXCR run on the 5' RACE reads, TCRdb lists one record per CDR3 protein. The data show 60,000 to 70,000 distinct CDR3 sequences, around 5% seen once. The sample holds many counts of this clonotype. Its antigen is still unknown. The sequence derives from a human donor with multiple sclerosis. The donor label of this sample is uncertain. Sequencing input: PBMCs.

CDR3 sequence: CASSPLGRVGYSNQPQHF. CDR3 nucleotide sequence: TGCGCCAGCAGCCCCCTTGGAAGGGTTGGGTATAGCAATCAGCCCCAGCATTTT. The chain carries TRBV4-1 and TRBJ1-5; D not certain. The CDR3 contains 18 residues. The germline V gene has CDR1 MGHRA and CDR2 YSYEKL. Trimming left V 4 bases short and J 0 bases short, with 19 bases between.